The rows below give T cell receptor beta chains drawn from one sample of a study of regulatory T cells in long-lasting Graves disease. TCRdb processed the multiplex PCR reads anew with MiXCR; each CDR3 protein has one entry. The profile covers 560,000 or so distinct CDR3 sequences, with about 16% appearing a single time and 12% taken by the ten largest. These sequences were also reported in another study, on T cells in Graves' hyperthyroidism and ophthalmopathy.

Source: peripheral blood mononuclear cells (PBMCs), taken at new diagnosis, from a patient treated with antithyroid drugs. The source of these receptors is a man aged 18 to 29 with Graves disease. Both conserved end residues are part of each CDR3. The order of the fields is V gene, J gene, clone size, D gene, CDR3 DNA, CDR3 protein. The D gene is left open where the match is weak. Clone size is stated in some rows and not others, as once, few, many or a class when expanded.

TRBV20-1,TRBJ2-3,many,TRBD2,TGCAGTGCTAGAGATACAGCTAGCGGGAGGGAGACAGATACGCAGTATTTT,CSARDTASGRETDTQYF
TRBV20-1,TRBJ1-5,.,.,TGCAGTGCTGATTCTGGATCTCAGCCCCAGCATTTT,CSADSGSQPQHF
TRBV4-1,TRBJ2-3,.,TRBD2,TGCGCCAGCAGCCACGGACTAGCGGACGCGGCAGATACGCAGTATTTT,CASSHGLADAADTQYF
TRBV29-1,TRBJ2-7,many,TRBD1,TGCAGCGTTGTGGGGACAGCCGCTTACGAGCAGTACTTC,CSVVGTAAYEQYF
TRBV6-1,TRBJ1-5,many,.,TGTGCCAGCAGTGGGACAACTAATAGCAATCAGCCCCAGCATTTT,CASSGTTNSNQPQHF
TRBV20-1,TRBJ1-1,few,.,TGCAGTGCCCTGGGACAAGGGGCCGGCACTGAAGCTTTCTTT,CSALGQGAGTEAFF
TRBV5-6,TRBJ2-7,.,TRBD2,TGTGCCAGCAGCTTGGGACTAGCTCACGAGCAGTACTTC,CASSLGLAHEQYF
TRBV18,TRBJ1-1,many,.,TGTGCCAGCTCACCAGGTGGAGGGGGAGCTTTCTTT,CASSPGGGGAFF
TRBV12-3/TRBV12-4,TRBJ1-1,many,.,TGTGCCAGCAGTAGGGACGGACCGGGAGCTTTCTTT,CASSRDGPGAFF
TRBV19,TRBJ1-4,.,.,TGTGCCAGTCGGCCCCAAGGTGACGAAAAACTGTTTTTT,CASRPQGDEKLFF
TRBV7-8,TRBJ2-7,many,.,TGTGCCAGCGAATCCCGGGTCTCCTACGAGCAGTACTTC,CASESRVSYEQYF
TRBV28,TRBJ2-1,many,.,TGTGCTACACAGTACACATCGCAGTTCTTC,CATQYTSQFF
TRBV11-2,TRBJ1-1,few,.,TGTGCCAGCAGCCCCCGACCCGGGGGATCTGAAGCTTTCTTT,CASSPRPGGSEAFF
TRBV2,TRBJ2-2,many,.,TGTGCCAGCAGTGAGTTAGGACAGTCGAACACCGGGGAGCTGTTTTTT,CASSELGQSNTGELFF
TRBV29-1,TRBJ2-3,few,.,TGCAGCGTATCGCCAAGCACAGATACGCAGTATTTT,CSVSPSTDTQYF
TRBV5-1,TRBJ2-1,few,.,TGCGCCAGCAGCCCCCCGGGTGTCTCCTACAATGAGCAGTTCTTC,CASSPPGVSYNEQFF
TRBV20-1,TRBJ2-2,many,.,TGCAGTGCTAGAGGAGGACGGACCGGGGAGCTGTTTTTT,CSARGGRTGELFF
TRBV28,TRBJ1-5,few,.,TGTGCCAGCACCGGACCGGTAGGTCAGCCCCAGCATTTT,CASTGPVGQPQHF
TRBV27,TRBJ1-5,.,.,TGTGCCAGCAGCAGGATTATCAATCAGCCCCAGCATTTT,CASSRIINQPQHF
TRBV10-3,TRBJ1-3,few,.,TGTGCCAGCAGTTACGGAATGAACCTTGTGAGAAGCTCTGGAAACACCATATATTTT,CASSYGMNLVRSSGNTIYF
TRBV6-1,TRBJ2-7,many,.,TGTGCCAGCAACCTCAATGGGGCGGACACCTACGAGCAGTACTTC,CASNLNGADTYEQYF
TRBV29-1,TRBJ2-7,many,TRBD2,TGCAGCGTTGAGACTAGCGGGGCCTACGAGCAGTACTTC,CSVETSGAYEQYF
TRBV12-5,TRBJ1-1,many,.,TGTGCTAGTGGTTTGGTACTGGTGGGGGGACGAACTGAAGCTTTCTTT,CASGLVLVGGRTEAFF
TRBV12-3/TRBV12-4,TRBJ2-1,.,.,TGTGCCAGCAGCTCGAAGACCGGGACTCCAGTGGAGCGTGAGCAGTTCTTC,CASSSKTGTPVEREQFF
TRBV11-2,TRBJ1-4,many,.,TGTGCCAGCAGCTTTAGGGGTGTTAGAGGAGAAAAACTGTTTTTT,CASSFRGVRGEKLFF
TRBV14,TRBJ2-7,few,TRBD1,TGTGCCAGCAGTCCCGGACAGGGCGGTCGCGAGCAGTACTTC,CASSPGQGGREQYF
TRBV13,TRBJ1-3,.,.,TGTGCCAGCAGCGCTCACACAGGGTTCGCGAGAAACACCATATATTTT,CASSAHTGFARNTIYF
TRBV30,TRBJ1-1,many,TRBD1,TGTGCCTGGAGCGGACAGGCAAACACTGAAGCTTTCTTT,CAWSGQANTEAFF
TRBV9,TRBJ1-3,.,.,TGTGCCAGCAGCGCCGGAAGGACTGCCGGAAACACCATATATTTT,CASSAGRTAGNTIYF
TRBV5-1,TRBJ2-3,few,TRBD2,TGCGCCAGCATCCGTGGCGCTAGCGGGAACACAGATACGCAGTATTTT,CASIRGASGNTDTQYF
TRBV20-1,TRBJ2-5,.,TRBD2,TGCAGTGCTGTGACTAGCGGAACATTCGGAGAGACCCAGTACTTC,CSAVTSGTFGETQYF
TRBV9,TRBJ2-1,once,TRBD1,TGTGCCAGCAGCGTAGAACCCACAGGGGGCGTAACACAATTTCAGTTCTTC,CASSVEPTGGVTQFQFF
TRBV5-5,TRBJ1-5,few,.,TGTGCCAGCAGCCCGATCTGGGGGTATGGCAATCAGCCCCAGCATTTT,CASSPIWGYGNQPQHF
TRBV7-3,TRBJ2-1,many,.,TGTGCCAGCAGGTTGGGACAATCGAGCTCCTACAATGAGCAGTTCTTC,CASRLGQSSSYNEQFF
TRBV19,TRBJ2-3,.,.,TGTGCCAGTAGTATGAGAGGAGGCGACCATACGCAGTATTTT,CASSMRGGDHTQYF
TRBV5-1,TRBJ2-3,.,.,TGCGCCAGCAGCTTGGCCCCTGCCACTAGCTTCAGCACAGATACGCAGTATTTT,CASSLAPATSFSTDTQYF
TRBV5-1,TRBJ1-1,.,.,TGCGCCAGCAGTTACTCCGGACCGGTCACTGAAGCTTTCTTT,CASSYSGPVTEAFF